This T cell receptor (beta chain) was identified during a study of PD-1 blockade in mismatch repair-deficient tumors. Assay used: immunoSEQ multiplex PCR; TCRdb lists only in-frame clones, some missing. Of 20,000 to 25,000 clones listed, roughly four fifths are singletons. This sequence originates from an adult with mismatch repair-deficient cancer. The sample was peripheral blood, taken 2 weeks after starting pembrolizumab.

DNA of the CDR3: TGTGCCAGTAATGACAGGATCTCGGATACGCAGTATTTT. Its protein is CASNDRISDTQYF. The chain combines TRBV19 with TRBJ2-3; D might be TRBD1 (6 bases). The CDR3 sequence is 13 residues long. CDR1 is LNHDA and CDR2 is SQIVND in the germline V gene (reference sequence). With 7 bases removed from V and 6 bases from J, the gap between germline ends came to 14 bases.